The clone carrying this TCR beta chain occurred a few times. This sample was included in a study of blood T cell repertoires in COVID-19. V was pared by 4 bases and J by 3 bases, with 6 bases between. The CDR3 sequence is 11 residues long. The germline gives CDR1 SQVTM, CDR2 ANQGSEA. As processed by the authors: Estimates of nucleated cell counts were drawn from the amplification of reference gene primers. The method was immunoSEQ multiplex PCR; TCRdb's version includes in-frame clones alone and lacks a portion of them. Clone size and V and J calls were adopted from that table, with D and trimming inferred from the DNA. This table has approximately 77,000 clones, roughly 88% appearing once.

The clonotype originates from a man under 40 with acute or convalescent COVID-19. V and J are TRBV29-1 and TRBJ1-2; D is undetermined. Input material: peripheral blood. The DNA for the CDR3 is TGCAGCGTTGGGCGGGACTATGGCTACACCTTC. The encoded protein is CSVGRDYGYTF. The whole variable domain, remainder taken from reference TRBV29-1 and TRBJ1-2, is SAVISQKPSRDICQRGTSLTIQCQVDSQVTMMFWYRQQPGQSLTLIATANQGSEATYESGFVIDKFPISRPNLTFSTLTVSNMSPEDSSIYLCSVGRDYGYTFGSGTRLTVV.